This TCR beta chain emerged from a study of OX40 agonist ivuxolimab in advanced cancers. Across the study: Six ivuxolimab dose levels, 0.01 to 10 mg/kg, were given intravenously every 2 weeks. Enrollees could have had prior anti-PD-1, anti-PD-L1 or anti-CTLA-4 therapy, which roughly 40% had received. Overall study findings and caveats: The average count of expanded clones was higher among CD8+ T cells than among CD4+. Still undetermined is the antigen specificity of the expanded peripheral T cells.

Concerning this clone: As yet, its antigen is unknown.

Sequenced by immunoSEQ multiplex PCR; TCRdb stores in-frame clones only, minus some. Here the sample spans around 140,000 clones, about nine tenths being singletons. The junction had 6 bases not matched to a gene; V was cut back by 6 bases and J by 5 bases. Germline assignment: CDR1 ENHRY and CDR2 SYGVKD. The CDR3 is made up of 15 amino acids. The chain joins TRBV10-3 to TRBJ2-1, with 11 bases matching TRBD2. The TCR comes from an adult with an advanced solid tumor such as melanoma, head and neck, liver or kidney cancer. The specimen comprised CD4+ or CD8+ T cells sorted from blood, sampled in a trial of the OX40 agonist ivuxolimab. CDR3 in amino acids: CAISPGTSGNNEQFF. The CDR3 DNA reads TGTGCCATCAGCCCCGGGACTAGCGGCAACAATGAGCAGTTCTTC.